This paragraph reports one T cell receptor (beta chain). The target antigen is unknown. This CDR3 has 14 residues. Germline V gene lookup returns CDR1 ENHRY and CDR2 SYGVKD. All TRB cDNA libraries came from 5' RACE performed with UMI labels. TCRdb reprocessed the 5' RACE reads and stores each CDR3 protein as one record, lacking DNA. This sample's clone table lists around 88,000 distinct CDR3 sequences. This specimen belongs to a study of CXCR3-negative and CXCR3-positive naive CD8 T cells. In the study overall: With about 1.5 +/- 0.3 million reads per library, the TRB reads numbered roughly 140 million in total.

Triplicate sorts, 300,000 or so cells apiece, were made for each CD8+ T cell subset. Regarding the study as a whole: TRB CDR3s were more hydrophobic in CXCR3-positive than in CXCR3-negative naive cells. Within a donor, both naive subsets shared TRBV-TRBJ usage, unlike memory cells. Memory CD8+ cells showed much lower diversity, while both naive subsets were comparably high.

The sequenced sample was naive CXCR3+ CD8+ T cells from blood. Specified subset: CD45RO-CCR7+CD27+CD95- naive CD8+ T cells expressing CXCR3 (TNR3+). The sequence was obtained from a human donor in good health. Some clones in this sample may be carry-over from other donors' samples. This rearrangement joins TRBV10-3 to TRBJ2-7; TCRdb proposes TRBD1, but this gene call is untestable without DNA. Here the CDR3 reads CAISAGQATYEQYF.